The present TCR beta chain was sequenced within a study of blood T cell repertoires in COVID-19. Across the study: From the United States, Italy and Spain came samples of acute and convalescent COVID-19. PBMCs, B-cell-depleted T cells, or T cells were the source of the cDNA or gDNA that made up the material.

Original handling: Estimation of nucleated cell counts was performed using reference gene primer amplification. The table came from immunoSEQ multiplex PCR; TCRdb's copy has only in-frame clones and leaves some out. V and J calls and clone size are those listed in that table; D and trimming were worked out from the DNA. The repertoire holds some 99,000 clones, with 70% to 90% as singletons. The sequence came from a woman aged 60 to 75 in a cohort sampled during active or convalescent COVID-19. Sequencing was performed on peripheral blood.

The CDR3 DNA follows: TGCGCCAGCAGCTTGGATACAACTAATGAAAAACTGTTTTTT. Its protein is CASSLDTTNEKLFF. V usage is TRBV5-1 and J usage is TRBJ1-4; D gene uncertain. CDR3 length: 14 amino acids. From germline, CDR1 is SGHRS and CDR2 YFSETQ. V lost 0 bases and J lost 0, with 3 bases in between.